The 28 T cell receptor beta chains listed next were all sequenced from one sample in a study of T cell responses to AZD1222 COVID-19 vaccine. Measured with immunoSEQ multiplex PCR; TCRdb has only the in-frame clones, and not every one. Seen here are some 150,000 clones, under 95% observed once, and the top ten hold less than 2%. This material consisted of peripheral blood, taken on day 0 of AZD1222 vaccination. The origin of the receptors is an adult in good health.

This clone has only a few counts. The chain is built from TRBV6-2 or TRBV6-3 and TRBJ2-2, with D possibly matching TRBD1 (6 bases). Germline lookup yields CDR1 MNHEY and CDR2 SVGEGT. Trimming stripped 6 bases from V and 6 bases from J, with 8 bases between. The length of the CDR3 is 12 residues. CDR3 DNA sequence: TGTGCCAGCAGCCAGGGGTCCGGGGAGCTGTTTTTT. It translates to CASSQGSGELFF.

The chain uses TRBV9 and TRBJ1-6, with 7 nucleotides matching TRBD1. This CDR3 region has 15 residues. J lost 5 bases, V lost 3 bases, and 5 bases had no gene match. Germline V gene data show CDR1 as SGDLS and CDR2 as YYNGEE. This chain's CDR3 is CASSAKGQNNSPLHF. The CDR3 DNA reads TGTGCCAGCAGCGCGAAGGGACAGAATAATTCACCCCTCCACTTT.

The gene calls are TRBV3-1 (or the pseudogene TRBV3-2) and TRBJ1-4; D ambiguous. This CDR3 spans 10 amino acids. Germline V gene lookup returns CDR1 LGHDT and CDR2 YNNKEL (reference sequence). The germline V and J ends were trimmed by 0 bases and 10 bases, with 0 bases remaining between them. The CDR3 DNA sequence: TGTGCCAGCAGCCAAGAAAAACTGTTTTTT. Residues: CASSQEKLFF.

The gene calls are TRBV6-6 and TRBJ2-2; D is ambiguous. CDR1 is MNHNY, CDR2 SVGAGI, per germline (reference sequence). There are 15 residues in the CDR3. V lost 5 bases and J lost 8, with 18 bases in between. The DNA of the CDR3 is TGTGCCAGCAGTCCGGAGACGACGTGGTCTGGGGAGCTGTTTTTT. Its protein is CASSPETTWSGELFF.

The chain links TRBV6-6 to TRBJ2-7, with D possibly matching TRBD1 (6 bases). This CDR3 is 14 amino acids long. V was trimmed by 4 bases and J by 2 bases, leaving 12 bases between them. Germline assignment: CDR1 MNHNY and CDR2 SVGAGI (reference sequence). CDR3 region: CASSSHREAYEQYF. The CDR3 region has the DNA TGTGCCAGCAGTTCACACAGGGAAGCCTACGAGCAGTACTTC.

This chain links TRBV12-3 or TRBV12-4 with TRBJ1-3; 7 nucleotides line up with TRBD1. The CDR3 totals 13 residues. With V trimmed by 6 bases and J by 4 bases, 3 bases remained unmatched. For the CDR3, the DNA is TGTGCCAGCAGCCTGGGACAGGGAAACACCATATATTTT. Its translation: CASSLGQGNTIYF.

This sequence joins TRBV6-4 and TRBJ2-3, with D unresolved. Germline V gene lookup returns CDR1 MRHNA and CDR2 SNTAGT. V was clipped by 5 bases and J by 6 bases, with 12 bases between them. This CDR3 comprises 13 residues. CDR3 residues: CASSPESADTQYF. The CDR3 region has the DNA TGTGCCAGCAGTCCCGAGTCCGCGGATACGCAGTATTTT.

The chain recombines TRBV2 with TRBJ1-1, with TRBD1 identical over 7 bases. CDR3 size: 14 residues. Germline V gives CDR1 SNHLY, CDR2 FYNNEI. Trimming removed 4 bases from V and 10 bases from J; junction bases left unmatched: 12. The CDR3 region has the DNA TGTGCCAGCAGTGCGGAACAGGGGCCCCAGGGAGCTTTCTTT. Translated: CASSAEQGPQGAFF.

The count of this clone is one. The genes are TRBV27 and TRBJ1-2; the D gene is possibly TRBD1 (6 bases). Germline V gene data show CDR1 as MNHEY and CDR2 as SMNVEV (reference sequence). The CDR3 is 16 amino acids. Trimming took off 1 base at V and 4 bases at J, with 16 bases between the two ends. The CDR3 region is CASSLFPRQALYGYTF. The CDR3 region has the DNA TGTGCCAGCAGTTTATTCCCTCGACAGGCCCTCTATGGCTACACCTTC.

The CDR3 DNA follows: TGTGCCAGCAGCGTAGCGGGGGGTCCAATCTACGAGCAGTACTTC. Residues: CASSVAGGPIYEQYF. The chain employs TRBV9 and TRBJ2-7, with TRBD2 identical over 7 bases. V lost 0 bases, J lost 3 bases, and 6 bases stayed unmatched. CDR1 is SGDLS and CDR2 is YYNGEE in the germline V gene. The CDR3 length is 15 residues.

This clone was seen just once. The V and J genes are TRBV14 and TRBJ2-7, with TRBD1 identical over 8 bases. Germline V lookup: CDR1 SGHDN, CDR2 FVKESK. The CDR3 is 15 amino acids. V lost 1 base and J lost 2; bases outside the gene matches: 4. CDR3: CASSQAWTGTYEQYF. The DNA for the CDR3 is TGTGCCAGCAGCCAAGCTTGGACAGGGACCTACGAGCAGTACTTC. Together with reference TRBV14 and TRBJ2-7, the CDR3 gives the full variable domain: EAGVTQFPSHSVIEKGQTVTLRCDPISGHDNLYWYRRVMGKEIKFLLHFVKESKQDESGMPNNRFLAERTGGTYSTLKVQPAELEDSGVYFCASSQAWTGTYEQYFGPGTRLTVT.

This rearrangement joins TRBV9 to TRBJ1-1, with a possible D match to TRBD1 (5 bases). Trimming took 3 bases from V and 0 from J, leaving 6 bases between them. CDR3 length equals 13 residues. The germline V gene encodes CDR1 SGDLS and CDR2 YYNGEE. CDR3 protein: CASSGTMNTEAFF. In DNA, the CDR3 is TGTGCCAGCAGCGGGACAATGAACACTGAAGCTTTCTTT.

V gene TRBV28 combines with J gene TRBJ1-2; D ambiguous. Germline CDR1 is MDHEN and CDR2 is SYDVKM. The CDR3 length is 14 residues. V was pared by 3 bases and J by 1 base, with 9 bases between. Written as DNA, the CDR3 is TGTGCCAGCAGTTTGTATGGGGTTAACTATGGCTACACCTTC. Translation gives CASSLYGVNYGYTF.

V usage is TRBV6-2 or TRBV6-3 and J usage is TRBJ2-1, with TRBD1 identical over 7 bases. V shed 6 bases and J 5 bases; nucleotides not matched to a gene: 13. Germline-derived CDR1 and CDR2 are MNHEY and SVGEGT. CDR3 length equals 16 residues. Here the CDR3 reads CASSSDRVNMHNEQFF. The DNA for the CDR3 is TGTGCCAGCAGCTCCGACAGGGTAAACATGCACAATGAGCAGTTCTTC.

CDR3 in DNA: TGTGCCAGCAGTTACTCGCCCGGGACTAGCGGGGGCTACGAGCAGTACTTC. Its translation: CASSYSPGTSGGYEQYF. V and J are TRBV6-2 or TRBV6-3 and TRBJ2-7, with TRBD2 matching 14 bases. Trimming took 0 bases from V and 3 from J; bases not matched to a gene: 4. The CDR3 is made up of 17 amino acids. Germline assignment: CDR1 MNHEY and CDR2 SVGEGT.

The chain has TRBV19 and TRBJ2-5; D perhaps matches TRBD1 (7 bases). Between the trimmed V and J ends, which lost 5 bases and 2 bases, there was a span of 12 bases. The CDR3 is 14 residues long. CDR1 is LNHDA and CDR2 is SQIVND in the germline V gene (reference sequence). CDR3 sequence reads: CASSQGGVQETQYF. CDR3 coding DNA: TGTGCCAGTAGTCAGGGGGGAGTACAAGAGACCCAGTACTTC.

DNA for the CDR3: TGTGCCAGCAGCCCACCAACCCCTACCGGGGAGCTGTTTTTT. This codes for CASSPPTPTGELFF. V gene TRBV11-3 combines with J gene TRBJ2-2; no clear D gene. The CDR3 length is 14 residues. Trimming took 5 bases from V and 5 from J, leaving 12 bases between them. Germline assignment: CDR1 SGHNT and CDR2 YENEEA.

This chain joins TRBV5-5 and TRBJ2-1; a weak D match, TRBD2 (6 bases). Germline values: CDR1 SGHKS, CDR2 YYEKEE (reference sequence). This CDR3 spans 14 amino acids. Between the trimmed V and J ends, which lost 1 base and 7 bases, there was a span of 12 bases. The CDR3 DNA reads TGTGCCAGCAGCTTGACAGCGGGTGGGAATGAGCAGTTCTTC. This codes for CASSLTAGGNEQFF.

The rearrangement joins TRBV7-2 to TRBJ1-3, with 9 bases matching TRBD1. CDR1 SGHTA and CDR2 FQGNSA come from the germline V gene. The CDR3 is 14 residues long. J gave up 4 bases and V 5 bases, and 3 bases lay outside the gene matches. The CDR3 here is CASSLGQGGNTIYF. The CDR3 DNA is TGTGCCAGCAGCCTGGGACAGGGCGGAAACACCATATATTTT.

The chain employs TRBV18 and TRBJ2-1, with 8 bases fitting TRBD1. J lost 8 bases, V lost 3 bases, and 6 bases had no gene match. Germline V lookup: CDR1 KGHSH, CDR2 LQKENI. This CDR3 spans 14 amino acids. CDR3 DNA: TGTGCCAGCTCACCCGAACAGGGGGAAGATGAGCAGTTCTTC. Amino acid sequence: CASSPEQGEDEQFF.

The chain joins TRBV6-2 or TRBV6-3 to TRBJ1-2; the D gene is possibly TRBD1 (6 bases). The CDR3 loop spans 15 amino acids. Per the germline V gene, CDR1 is MNHEY and CDR2 is SVGEGT. Trimming pared 6 bases from V and 4 bases from J, leaving 18 bases between. For the CDR3, the DNA is TGTGCCAGCAGACCTTCAGGGGAAACCTCCTATGGCTACACCTTC. Translation gives CASRPSGETSYGYTF.

The rearrangement links TRBV7-9 to TRBJ2-1, with a weak D call TRBD1 (6 bases). Germline CDR1 is SEHNR and CDR2 is FQNEAQ (reference sequence). The CDR3 extends over 17 amino acids. Trimming removed 3 bases from V and 0 bases from J, with 15 bases in between. CDR3 protein: CASSLWGQGFSYNEQFF. DNA for the CDR3: TGTGCCAGCAGCTTGTGGGGGCAAGGGTTCTCCTACAATGAGCAGTTCTTC.

The V call is TRBV4-2, the J call TRBJ2-7; no definite D call. The CDR3 loop spans 13 amino acids. Trimming took off 2 bases at V and 4 bases at J, with 9 bases between the two ends. Germline V gene lookup returns CDR1 LGHNA and CDR2 YNFKEQ. CDR3: CASSQFLLYEQYF. The DNA of the CDR3 is TGTGCCAGCAGCCAATTTCTACTGTACGAGCAGTACTTC.

V usage is TRBV14 and J usage is TRBJ2-7; a possible D gene is TRBD1 (5 bases). The CDR3 length is 15 residues. V was trimmed by 1 base and J by 2 bases, leaving 12 bases between them. Germline values: CDR1 SGHDN, CDR2 FVKESK. In nucleotides, the CDR3 is TGTGCCAGCAGCCAAGTAGGGGCAGCAACCTACGAGCAGTACTTC. Encoded protein: CASSQVGAATYEQYF.

This clone was seen more than once but under ten times. The chain uses TRBV5-4 and TRBJ1-2, with TRBD1 matching over 7 bases. J was trimmed by 3 bases and V by 1 base; bases with no gene match: 6. The germline gives CDR1 SGHNT, CDR2 YYREEE (reference sequence). The CDR3 is made up of 15 amino acids. The CDR3 loop reads CASSLFAGTDYGYTF. Written as DNA, the CDR3 is TGTGCCAGCAGCTTGTTCGCCGGGACAGACTATGGCTACACCTTC.

CDR3 nucleotide sequence: TGTGCCAGCAGTCCGGGTGGGGCCTCACCCCTCCACTTT. Translated, it gives CASSPGGASPLHF. The V gene is TRBV12-3 or TRBV12-4, the J gene TRBJ1-6, with a tentative D call TRBD1 (5 bases). Trimming cost V 5 bases and J 10 bases, with 12 bases left between them. CDR3 length: 13 amino acids.

The rearrangement links TRBV12-3 or TRBV12-4 to TRBJ2-2; 8 nucleotides agree with TRBD1. V shed 5 bases, J shed 5 bases, and the junction held 1 base outside the gene matches. This CDR3 has 13 amino acids. This CDR3 is CASSHRGTGELFF. CDR3 nucleotides: TGTGCCAGCAGTCACAGGGGGACCGGGGAGCTGTTTTTT.

This chain links TRBV5-5 with TRBJ2-7; 9 bases agree with TRBD1. Germline trimming cut 8 bases from V and 3 bases from J; bases unmatched to any gene: 9. The germline gives CDR1 SGHKS, CDR2 YYEKEE (reference sequence). This CDR3 is 14 amino acids long. In nucleotides, the CDR3 is TGTGCCAGACCCTGCGGACAGGGGATCTACGAGCAGTACTTC. As protein: CARPCGQGIYEQYF.